These 24 T cell receptor beta chains were all obtained from the same sample, sequenced in a study of TIL therapy for anti-PD-1-resistant metastatic lung cancer. Documented time point: pre-treatment sample, taken before nivolumab and TIL therapy. Tumor tissue came from excised metastases, mostly pleural nodules or supraclavicular lymph nodes. The immunoSEQ assay was v3. Clones were read by immunoSEQ multiplex PCR, and TCRdb kept only the in-frame ones, dropping some. The repertoire has about 12,000 clones, 58% of them found once; the top ten carry under 8%. This sample comprised tumor tissue, obtained at baseline. The origin of the receptors is a person between 25 and 79 years old with non-small cell lung cancer.

The chain carries TRBV12-3 or TRBV12-4 and TRBJ1-5, with no clear D. The CDR3 extends over 13 amino acids. V was cut by 2 bases and J by 6 bases, with 8 bases left in between. CDR3 sequence reads: CASSLRPLQPQHF. DNA of the CDR3: TGTGCCAGCAGTTTACGACCGCTTCAGCCCCAGCATTTT.

This clone is a singleton in its sample. The chain uses TRBV27 and TRBJ1-2; D is undetermined. The CDR3 runs to 17 residues. CDR1 is MNHEY and CDR2 is SMNVEV in the germline V gene (reference sequence). The V gene lost 4 bases and the J gene lost 2 bases, with 20 bases spanning the gap. The CDR3 DNA follows: TGTGCCAGCAGTTCCCGTGTCGCGCAGGACGTCAACTATGGCTACACCTTC. Protein sequence: CASSSRVAQDVNYGYTF.

This clone was picked up a small number of times. The chain recombines TRBV9 with TRBJ2-1; possibly TRBD1 for D (6 bases). The V gene lost 0 bases and the J gene lost 4 bases, with 8 bases spanning the gap. Germline V lookup: CDR1 SGDLS, CDR2 YYNGEE. CDR3 length: 14 amino acids. The CDR3 DNA reads TGTGCCAGCAGCGTAGAGGGGACATACAATGAGCAGTTCTTC. Translating it yields CASSVEGTYNEQFF.

The V gene is TRBV4-2, the J gene TRBJ2-4; possibly TRBD2 for D (6 bases). In germline, CDR1 is LGHNA, CDR2 YNFKEQ. This CDR3 has 16 residues. The V end was cut by 3 bases, the J end by 7 bases, with 19 bases between. CDR3 in amino acids: CASSQPGSGSSNIQYF. The CDR3 region has the DNA TGTGCCAGCAGCCAGCCCGGTAGCGGTTCCAGTAACATTCAGTACTTC.

The chain is built from TRBV6-5 and TRBJ2-3; 11 bases map to TRBD2. The germline V gene has CDR1 MNHEY and CDR2 SVGAGI. The junction had 6 bases not matched to a gene; V was cut back by 10 bases and J by 0 bases. This CDR3 spans 15 amino acids. The CDR3 bases are TGTGCCACTACTAGCGGGGGCCCTAGCACAGATACGCAGTATTTT. As protein: CATTSGGPSTDTQYF.

The chain employs TRBV15 and TRBJ2-3; 13 bases line up with TRBD2. The CDR3 is 16 residues long. Unmatched junction bases numbered 6, after V lost 4 bases and J lost 5 bases. CDR1 and CDR2 from the germline V gene are LNHNV and YYDKDF (reference sequence). The DNA of the CDR3 is TGTGCCACCAGCACACTAGCGGGGGGGCCTGGAGATACGCAGTATTTT. Protein: CATSTLAGGPGDTQYF. Complete variable domain (other parts from reference TRBV15 and TRBJ2-3): DAMVIQNPRYQVTQFGKPVTLSCSQTLNHNVMYWYQQKSSQAPKLLFHYYDKDFNNEADTPDNFQSRRPNTSFCFLDIRSPGLGDTAMYLCATSTLAGGPGDTQYFGPGTRLTVL.

V usage is TRBV5-4 and J usage is TRBJ2-4; TRBD1 agrees at 8 bases. CDR1 SGHNT and CDR2 YYREEE come from the germline V gene (reference sequence). The CDR3 is 16 amino acids. J lost 0 bases, V lost 2 bases, and 4 bases had no gene match. CDR3 in amino acids: CASSLQGVGAKNIQYF. In DNA form, the CDR3 reads TGTGCCAGCAGCTTACAGGGGGTTGGAGCCAAAAACATTCAGTACTTC.

The V and J genes are TRBV28 and TRBJ2-3; 9 bases are a match to TRBD2. Germline-derived CDR1 and CDR2 are MDHEN and SYDVKM. Trimming took 11 bases from V and 6 from J; bases not matched to a gene: 9. The CDR3 is made up of 13 amino acids. CDR3 nucleotides: TGTGCCCTAGGGCGGGGGGGCTCTGATACGCAGTATTTT. Its translation: CALGRGGSDTQYF.

The rearrangement joins TRBV28 to TRBJ2-5; a weak D match, TRBD1 (6 bases). There are 13 residues in the CDR3. Trimming stripped 7 bases from V and 1 base from J, with 10 bases between. Germline loops: CDR1 MDHEN, CDR2 SYDVKM. Here the CDR3 reads CASNRQVQETQYF. The CDR3 bases are TGTGCCAGCAATCGACAGGTCCAAGAGACCCAGTACTTC.

This clone came up once. This chain uses TRBV15 with TRBJ2-3; D might be TRBD2 (6 bases). Germline loops: CDR1 LNHNV, CDR2 YYDKDF (reference sequence). This CDR3 is 20 amino acids long. With 0 bases removed from V and 0 bases from J, the gap between germline ends came to 22 bases. DNA for the CDR3: TGTGCCACCAGCAGAGATGTGGACTACAAATTCCTAGGGAGCACAGATACGCAGTATTTT. Protein sequence: CATSRDVDYKFLGSTDTQYF.

The CDR3 coding sequence is TGTGCCAGCAGCTTAGGGGGACTGGGCAATGAGCAGTTCTTC. Its protein product is CASSLGGLGNEQFF. The rearrangement uses TRBV11-2 and TRBJ2-1, with D possibly TRBD2 on 6 matching bases. In germline, CDR1 is SGHAT, CDR2 FQNNGV. This CDR3 has 14 residues. The V end was cut by 1 base, the J end by 6 bases, with 10 bases between. The variable domain in full, with the rest retrieved from reference TRBV11-2 and TRBJ2-1, is EAGVAQSPRYKIIEKRQSVAFWCNPISGHATLYWYQQILGQGPKLLIQFQNNGVVDDSQLPKDRFSAERLKGVDSTLKIQPAKLEDSAVYLCASSLGGLGNEQFFGPGTRLTVL.

The chain recombines TRBV6-5 with TRBJ1-2; D possibly corresponds to TRBD1 (5 bases). The CDR3 runs 12 residues. Germline loops: CDR1 MNHEY, CDR2 SVGAGI. Trimming removed 8 bases at V and 8 bases at J, with 15 bases between. The chain's CDR3 is CASGEGLGGYTF. CDR3 DNA: TGTGCCAGCGGGGAGGGACTAGGAGGCTACACCTTC.

Relative to its sample, this clone is medium-sized. The chain's CDR3 is CASSDSGRAGYTF. As DNA, the CDR3 is TGTGCCAGCAGTGACTCCGGGAGGGCTGGCTACACCTTC. This chain uses TRBV6-4 with TRBJ1-2; D unclear. Germline V lookup: CDR1 MRHNA, CDR2 SNTAGT. The CDR3 runs to 13 residues. With 0 bases removed from V and 7 bases from J, the gap between germline ends came to 9 bases.

The chain uses TRBV4-1 and TRBJ2-7; D gene ambiguous. The CDR3 loop spans 19 amino acids. The germline V gene has CDR1 MGHRA and CDR2 YSYEKL. Trimming removed 0 bases at V and 5 bases at J, with 26 bases between. CDR3 DNA sequence: TGCGCCAGCAGCCAAGATAGAGTTTACTTCCCCCTCCTAGGCCACGAGCAGTACTTC. Translating gives CASSQDRVYFPLLGHEQYF.

The chain links TRBV19 to TRBJ2-3, with TRBD1 as a possible D gene (6 bases). CDR3 length: 18 amino acids. Trimming took 5 bases from V and 0 from J, leaving 21 bases between them. The V gene's germline CDR1 is LNHDA and CDR2 SQIVND (reference sequence). The CDR3 protein is CASSLTGKWGRSTDTQYF. The CDR3 DNA reads TGTGCCAGTAGTTTGACGGGGAAATGGGGGCGAAGCACAGATACGCAGTATTTT.

This chain links TRBV3-1 (or the pseudogene TRBV3-2) with TRBJ1-5; no clear D. The germline gives CDR1 LGHDT, CDR2 YNNKEL (reference sequence). V was clipped by 1 base and J by 2 bases, with 6 bases between them. The CDR3 totals 14 residues. This CDR3 reads CASSQGTGNQPQHF. The CDR3 DNA is TGTGCCAGCAGCCAAGGAACAGGCAATCAGCCCCAGCATTTT.

This clone came up a few times. CDR3 sequence reads: CASSPHDSEQFF. CDR3 coding DNA: TGTGCCAGCAGCCCTCATGACAGCGAGCAGTTCTTC. The V gene is TRBV5-5, the J gene TRBJ2-1; D may be TRBD1 (5 bases). The germline V gene encodes CDR1 SGHKS and CDR2 YYEKEE (reference sequence). The CDR3 is 12 amino acids. V was shortened by 4 bases and J by 10 bases, with 12 bases between the two germline ends. Supplemented by reference TRBV5-5 and TRBJ2-1, the full variable domain reads DAGVTQSPTHLIKTRGQQVTLRCSPISGHKSVSWYQQVLGQGPQFIFQYYEKEERGRGNFPDRFSARQFPNYSSELNVNALLLGDSALYLCASSPHDSEQFFGPGTRLTVL.

V is TRBV5-1 and J is TRBJ1-1, with 10 bases matching TRBD1. The V gene's germline CDR1 is SGHRS and CDR2 YFSETQ. Trimming cost V 0 bases and J 5 bases; bases outside gene matches: 1. The CDR3 sequence is 14 residues long. CDR3 nucleotides: TGCGCCAGCAGCTTGGGGGGACAGGGGACTGAAGCTTTCTTT. It yields the protein CASSLGGQGTEAFF.

The V and J genes are TRBV19 and TRBJ1-1; perhaps TRBD1 as D (5 bases). Germline V gene lookup returns CDR1 LNHDA and CDR2 SQIVND (reference sequence). This CDR3 has 15 residues. The V end lost 8 bases, the J end lost 0 bases, and 16 bases lay between the germline ends. CDR3 sequence reads: CASSDGGIMNTEAFF. Here the CDR3 DNA reads TGTGCCAGTTCTGACGGGGGAATAATGAACACTGAAGCTTTCTTT.

The rearrangement links TRBV19 to TRBJ1-2, with 11 bases matching TRBD1. CDR1 is LNHDA and CDR2 is SQIVND in the germline V gene (reference sequence). The J segment lost 5 bases and the V segment lost 8 bases, leaving 1 base of the junction unmatched. This CDR3 spans 12 amino acids. The CDR3 DNA follows: TGTGCCAGTCGGGACAGGGGGTATGGCTACACCTTC. It translates to CASRDRGYGYTF.

The J gene is TRBJ2-5, the V gene TRBV5-1; D is undetermined. The CDR3 loop spans 16 amino acids. V was cut by 0 bases and J by 2 bases, with 14 bases left in between. Germline CDR1 and CDR2: SGHRS and YFSETQ. As DNA, the CDR3 is TGCGCCAGCAGCTTGGGTTGGGCGGTCCTTCAAGAGACCCAGTACTTC. This gives the protein CASSLGWAVLQETQYF.

This clone qualifies as medium-sized (0.01 to 0.1%). V and J are TRBV6-5 and TRBJ2-2; 7 bases map to TRBD1. The CDR3 consists of 14 residues. Germline CDR1 is MNHEY and CDR2 is SVGAGI. The V gene end was trimmed by 7 bases and the J gene end by 3 bases; junction bases not matched to a gene: 5. In nucleotides, the CDR3 is TGTGCCAGCACTTATGGGACAGACACCGGGGAGCTGTTTTTT. Its protein is CASTYGTDTGELFF.

The chain employs TRBV28 and TRBJ2-3, with D possibly called TRBD1 or TRBD2 (6 bases each). Germline values: CDR1 MDHEN, CDR2 SYDVKM. The length of the CDR3 is 15 residues. The V end lost 2 bases, the J end lost 8 bases, and 17 bases lay between the germline ends. In DNA form, the CDR3 reads TGTGCCAGCAGTTTAGGTCCGGGGGCGCAGGGTACGCAGTATTTT. It codes for CASSLGPGAQGTQYF. Supplemented by reference TRBV28 and TRBJ2-3, the full variable domain reads DVKVTQSSRYLVKRTGEKVFLECVQDMDHENMFWYRQDPGLGLRLIYFSYDVKMKEKGDIPEGYSVSREKKERFSLILESASTNQTSMYLCASSLGPGAQGTQYFGPGTRLTVL.

V gene TRBV29-1 combines with J gene TRBJ2-3, with D perhaps matching TRBD1 (5 bases). Trimming took off 3 bases at V and 3 bases at J, with 7 bases between the two ends. Germline CDR1 and CDR2: SQVTM and ANQGSEA. The CDR3 consists of 12 residues. CDR3 amino acids: CSVDAGTDTQYF. The CDR3 DNA sequence: TGCAGCGTTGACGCAGGGACAGATACGCAGTATTTT.